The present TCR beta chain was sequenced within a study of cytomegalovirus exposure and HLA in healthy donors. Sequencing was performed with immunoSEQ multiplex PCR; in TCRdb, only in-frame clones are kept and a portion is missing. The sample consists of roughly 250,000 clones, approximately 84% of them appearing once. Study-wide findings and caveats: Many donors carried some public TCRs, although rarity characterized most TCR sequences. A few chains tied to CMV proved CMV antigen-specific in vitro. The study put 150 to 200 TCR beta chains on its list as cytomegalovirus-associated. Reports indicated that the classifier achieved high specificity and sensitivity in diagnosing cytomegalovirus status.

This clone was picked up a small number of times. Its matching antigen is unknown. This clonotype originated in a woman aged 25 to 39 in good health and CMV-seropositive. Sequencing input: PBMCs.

CDR3 DNA: TGCGCCAGCAGCACCACGGGGGGCGATGGCTACACCTTC. Its translation: CASSTTGGDGYTF. The V and J genes are TRBV5-1 and TRBJ1-2; the D gene is possibly TRBD1 (6 bases). Germline V gene lookup returns CDR1 SGHRS and CDR2 YFSETQ. This CDR3 comprises 13 residues. Trimming took off 4 bases at V and 6 bases at J, with 13 bases between the two ends.